This T cell receptor beta chain was recorded in a study of blood T cell repertoires in COVID-19 (TCRdb year 2020). In the study overall: Samples covering the acute and convalescent phases of COVID-19 were provided by collaborators in the United States, Italy and Spain. The material from the prospective study consisted of cDNA or gDNA derived from T cells, B-cell-depleted T cells, or PBMCs. Subjects who had been exposed to COVID-19, were actively infected with it, or had recovered from it provided the deeply sampled blood TCRbeta repertoires that made up the dataset. A freely available public database, intended as a resource for researchers studying the immune response to SARS-CoV-2, is where the repertoires were released. The samples were drawn from the first 160 participants of the ongoing ImmuneRACE study and from 950 to 1,500 subjects provided by 6 global collaborators. Nearly every sample came with metadata listing a de-identified subject ID, COVID-19 status, age in years and sex. HLA class I and class II types, where available, came from metadata supplied by the sample provider rather than from assay-based typing. The paper's findings and limits, for the study overall: How much clinical and demographic metadata was included differed by source and by participant, and the metadata was provided uncurated.

As regards this clone: Its cognate antigen has yet to be identified. Base-call qualities are not available, and no considerably larger clone is one nucleotide away.

Each collaborating institution followed its own protocols to collect whole blood in K2EDTA tubes. For TCRbeta analysis, collaborators shipped samples as frozen whole blood, isolated PBMCs, or DNA extracted from either of those sample types. V is pared back by 6 bases and J by 6 bases, with 12 bases lying between the germline termini. From its cysteine to its phenylalanine, the CDR3 spans 13 amino acids. The retained sequence is limited to the CDR3, 39 bases, with the frame set at the first base. CDR1 and CDR2 were assigned from the germline V gene as WSHSY and SAAADI. TCRbeta CDR3 regions were amplified from genomic DNA by means of the immunoSEQ Assay, a bias-controlled multiplex PCR. Concerning the study's data processing: The number of nucleated cells in each sample was estimated from the amplification of reference gene primers within the assay. Sequence reads were collapsed and filtered to measure the absolute abundance of every unique TCRbeta CDR3 rearrangement. For each sample, productive Simpson clonality was calculated by taking the square root of Simpson's diversity index across productive rearrangements. TCRdb retrieved this table from immuneACCESS and kept in-frame rearrangements only. Not all clones are present; in checked studies, unresolved V genes account for under half, and no reason is known for the remainder. V, J and clone size reflect that table, while D and trimming were determined from the DNA. Present in this sample are around 65,000 clones, roughly 80% of which were seen just once. The top ten hold approximately 12% of the sample.

Sequenced material: peripheral blood. The source of this sequence is a human donor in a cohort sampled during active COVID-19. The V gene is TRBV10-2 and the J gene is TRBJ2-4, with the D gene uncertain. Here is the DNA: TGCGCCAGCAGACAAACAGACCTAAACATTCAGTACTTC. This yields the protein CASRQTDLNIQYF.